A selection of T cell receptor beta chains follows, all from one sample in a study of cytomegalovirus exposure and HLA in healthy donors. Only in-frame clones appear in the TCRdb table, and some are missing; sequencing was by immunoSEQ multiplex PCR. The sample records 150,000 to 160,000 clones, 65% to 80% being singletons. Input material: PBMCs. The receptors stem from a middle-aged woman in good health and CMV-seronegative. Each CDR3 is given with its conserved first and last residue. The order of the fields is J gene, clone size, V gene, D gene, CDR3 protein, CDR3 DNA. A D gene is named only where the DNA matches it firmly. The size field is filled for only some rows; it gives once, few, many or a size class.

>TRBJ2-1|NA|TRBV18|NA
CASSPPGDNEQFF
TGTGCCAGCTCACCACCAGGAGACAATGAGCAGTTCTTC
>TRBJ2-1|NA|TRBV5-6|NA
CASSSETRRWGEQFF
TGTGCCAGCAGCTCGGAGACTCGGAGGTGGGGTGAGCAGTTCTTC
>TRBJ2-6|NA|TRBV13|NA
CASSPVPGANVLTF
TGTGCCAGCAGCCCTGTTCCTGGGGCCAACGTCCTGACTTTC
>TRBJ1-1|NA|TRBV25-1|NA
CASQLGRTGDAFF
TGTGCCAGCCAGCTCGGACGGACGGGGGACGCTTTCTTT
>TRBJ1-4|NA|TRBV6-6|TRBD1
CASRLGQGTEKLFF
TGTGCCAGCAGACTCGGACAGGGGACGGAAAAACTGTTTTTT
>TRBJ1-2|once|TRBV4-1|NA
CASSPGGIPYGYTF
TGCGCCAGCAGCCCGGGGGGGATCCCCTATGGCTACACCTTC
>TRBJ1-5|once|TRBV28|NA
CASGMAGKAQHF
TGTGCCAGCGGTATGGCAGGGAAGGCCCAGCATTTT
>TRBJ2-7|few|TRBV6-1|NA
CASSDPGIWDEQYF
TGTGCCAGCAGTGACCCAGGGATTTGGGACGAGCAGTACTTC
>TRBJ1-1|few|TRBV10-3|TRBD1
CAIMTDRVTEAFF
TGTGCCATCATGACCGACAGGGTAACTGAAGCTTTCTTT
>TRBJ1-5|NA|TRBV6-1|NA
CASSEHGNQPQHF
TGTGCCAGCAGTGAACACGGTAATCAGCCCCAGCATTTT
>TRBJ2-7|NA|TRBV27|TRBD1
CASRTGTGSYEQYF
TGTGCCAGCAGGACCGGGACAGGTAGCTACGAGCAGTACTTC
>TRBJ2-7|NA|TRBV28|NA
CASSLKGEQYF
TGTGCCAGCAGTCTCAAGGGGGAGCAGTACTTC
>TRBJ2-5|once|TRBV6-5|TRBD2
CASSSTGTSGQRTQYF
TGTGCCAGCAGTTCAACCGGGACTAGCGGCCAGAGGACCCAGTACTTC
>TRBJ1-5|NA|TRBV29-1|NA
CSVDRPPSFSNQPQHF
TGCAGCGTTGACAGGCCTCCTTCTTTTAGCAATCAGCCCCAGCATTTT
>TRBJ1-4|NA|TRBV6-5|NA
CASSWQGTGEKLFF
TGTGCCAGCAGCTGGCAGGGAACAGGTGAAAAACTGTTTTTT
>TRBJ1-1|NA|TRBV6-5|NA
CASGSMGNTEAFF
TGTGCCAGCGGTTCTATGGGCAACACTGAAGCTTTCTTT
>TRBJ2-7|NA|TRBV5-6|NA
CASSRLTGLVHEQYF
TGTGCCAGCAGCCGCCTTACAGGGTTAGTCCACGAGCAGTACTTC
>TRBJ2-5|NA|TRBV25-1|NA
CASSESRGPQETQYF
TGTGCCAGCAGTGAAAGTAGGGGCCCTCAAGAGACCCAGTACTTC
>TRBJ2-7|NA|TRBV14|TRBD1
CASSQSGQGYEQYF
TGTGCCAGCAGCCAATCCGGACAGGGCTACGAGCAGTACTTC
>TRBJ1-5|few|TRBV6-5|NA
CASSLRGGYQPQHF
TGTGCCAGCAGTCTTCGCGGGGGATACCAGCCCCAGCATTTT
>TRBJ2-1|once|TRBV4-2|TRBD2
CASGTSGRERQFF
TGTGCCAGCGGGACTAGCGGGAGGGAAAGGCAGTTCTTC
>TRBJ2-3|NA|TRBV9|TRBD2
CASSPLGTTFTDTQYF
TGTGCCAGCAGCCCCCTGGGGACTACATTCACAGATACGCAGTATTTT
>TRBJ2-1|few|TRBV5-4|NA
CASSLYIRTATLNEQFF
TGTGCCAGCAGCTTATATATTCGGACAGCCACTCTCAATGAGCAGTTCTTC
>TRBJ1-2|NA|TRBV29-1|NA
CSVAGDYGYTF
TGCAGCGTTGCAGGTGACTATGGCTACACCTTC
>TRBJ2-4|NA|TRBV5-1|TRBD1
CASSPFARDRGRHIQYF
TGCGCCAGCAGCCCCTTCGCCCGGGACAGGGGGCGGCACATTCAGTACTTC
>TRBJ2-1|once|TRBV5-1|TRBD1
CASSSPRDSRNEQFF
TGCGCCAGCAGCTCCCCCCGGGACAGTCGGAATGAGCAGTTCTTC
>TRBJ1-2|NA|TRBV7-9|TRBD1
CASSFTRTGSYGYTF
TGTGCCAGCAGCTTTACCAGGACAGGGAGCTATGGCTACACCTTC
>TRBJ1-5|once|TRBV6-1|TRBD1
CASEDRDVQPQHF
TGTGCCAGCGAGGACAGGGACGTTCAGCCCCAGCATTTT
>TRBJ2-7|NA|TRBV28|NA
CASSLLQISSEQYF
TGTGCCAGCAGTCTATTACAGATCAGCTCCGAGCAGTACTTC
>TRBJ2-7|NA|TRBV29-1|NA
CSVLTGSTYEQYF
TGCAGCGTTTTGACGGGTTCAACCTACGAGCAGTACTTC
>TRBJ1-3|NA|TRBV27|TRBD1
CASSQAQGAGNTIYF
TGTGCCAGCAGCCAAGCGCAGGGGGCAGGAAACACCATATATTTT
>TRBJ1-1|NA|TRBV13|TRBD1
CASSTGTGVEAFF
TGTGCCAGCAGCACCGGGACAGGGGTTGAAGCTTTCTTT
>TRBJ1-2|NA|TRBV29-1|TRBD1
CSARDRSFYGYTF
TGCAGCGCCAGGGACAGGAGCTTCTATGGCTACACCTTC
>TRBJ2-7|NA|TRBV6-5|NA
CASSPPGETYEQYF
TGTGCCAGCAGTCCCCCCGGGGAGACCTACGAGCAGTACTTC
>TRBJ1-1|NA|TRBV19|NA
CATNRGRNTEAFF
TGTGCCACCAACCGAGGTAGGAACACTGAAGCTTTCTTT
>TRBJ2-1|NA|TRBV10-3|TRBD2
CAISESSGGPRGEQFF
TGTGCCATCAGTGAGTCTTCGGGAGGGCCGCGTGGTGAGCAGTTCTTC
>TRBJ1-2|NA|TRBV19|TRBD1
CASTGDRGLFIGHSYGYTF
TGTGCCAGTACCGGGGACAGGGGTCTCTTTATCGGGCACAGCTATGGCTACACCTTC
>TRBJ1-4|NA|TRBV15|TRBD1
CATSRALQGTNEKLFF
TGTGCCACCAGCAGAGCCTTACAGGGGACTAATGAAAAACTGTTTTTT
>TRBJ1-2|NA|TRBV2|TRBD1
CASKGQVLNYGYTF
TGTGCCAGCAAAGGACAGGTCCTCAACTATGGCTACACCTTC
>TRBJ1-4|NA|TRBV6-5|NA
CASSSTVDEKLFF
TGTGCCAGCAGCTCCACGGTGGATGAAAAACTGTTTTTT
>TRBJ1-2|NA|TRBV30|TRBD1
CAWSVIRGTASSGYTF
TGTGCCTGGAGTGTAATTCGGGGGACAGCGAGCAGCGGCTACACCTTC
>TRBJ2-5|NA|TRBV7-6|NA
CASSSREQETQYF
TGTGCCAGCAGCTCGAGGGAGCAAGAGACCCAGTACTTC
>TRBJ2-7|NA|TRBV11-2|TRBD1
CASSLRGLDEQYF
TGTGCCAGCAGCTTGAGGGGGCTAGACGAGCAGTACTTC
>TRBJ2-7|once|TRBV6-1|NA
CASKVWGGRQYF
TGTGCCAGCAAGGTTTGGGGGGGCCGGCAGTACTTC
>TRBJ1-2|NA|TRBV28|TRBD1
CASSSGQGGGYTF
TGTGCCAGCAGTTCGGGACAGGGGGGTGGCTACACCTTC
>TRBJ1-1|few|TRBV6-1|TRBD1
CASNRDRGRTEAFF
TGTGCCAGCAACAGGGACAGGGGGCGGACTGAAGCTTTCTTT
>TRBJ2-3|NA|TRBV27|NA
CASFNLARWGTLGTQYF
TGTGCCAGCTTCAACTTGGCCCGTTGGGGGACACTAGGTACGCAGTATTTT
>TRBJ2-7|NA|TRBV2|TRBD2
CASSEARGTSSYEQYF
TGTGCCAGCAGTGAAGCGCGGGGGACTAGCTCCTACGAGCAGTACTTC
>TRBJ2-2|once|TRBV6-5|NA
CASSYQGRGGGELFF
TGTGCCAGCAGTTACCAGGGGAGGGGAGGCGGGGAGCTGTTTTTT
>TRBJ1-1|NA|TRBV6-6|NA
CASSYDGRIEAFF
TGTGCCAGCAGTTACGATGGCCGTATTGAAGCTTTCTTT
>TRBJ2-2|few|TRBV6-4|NA
CASSDSLQHTGELFF
TGTGCCAGCAGTGACTCGTTACAGCACACCGGGGAGCTGTTTTTT
>TRBJ2-2|NA|TRBV7-2|NA
CASSSERTSNTGELFF
TGTGCCAGCAGCTCCGAAAGGACTTCCAACACCGGGGAGCTGTTTTTT